Below are 27 T cell receptor beta chains sequenced from a single sample in a study of CD8 T cells in ankylosing spondylitis (dated by TCRdb to between 2016 and 2019). The library was made by 5' RACE. Instrument on record: Illumina HiSeq 2500. TCRdb reworked the public reads: Q25 trimming with fastp, MiXCR clone assembly, productive beta chains retained. One record per CDR3 amino acid sequence lists the most common genes and DNA. The sample table shows 85,000 to 100,000 distinct CDR3 sequences, and 7.5% to 9% are seen once. Of the sample, nearly 10% is held by the ten largest clones. The sample consisted of blood, either unsorted or a sorted T cell fraction (not recorded which). Receptors originate from a male donor with ankylosing spondylitis or in good health (not recorded which).

This clonotype was counted between two and nine times. The chain is built from TRBV7-2 and TRBJ1-2, with 7 bases identical to TRBD1. CDR1 is SGHTA and CDR2 is FQGNSA in the germline V gene. The V gene end was trimmed by 2 bases and the J gene end by 8 bases; junction bases not matched to a gene: 5. This CDR3 region has 13 residues. CDR3 sequence (DNA): TGTGCCAGCAGCTTACACAGGGGAGGAGGCTACACCTTC. Its translation: CASSLHRGGGYTF.

This clonotype was recorded a few times. This chain uses TRBV20-1 with TRBJ2-5; D perhaps matches TRBD2 (6 bases). CDR1 DFQATT and CDR2 SNEGSKA come from the germline V gene (reference sequence). With 3 bases removed from V and 4 bases from J, the gap between germline ends came to 15 bases. The CDR3 is 14 amino acids. CDR3 sequence reads: CSASSGRNTETQYF. In DNA form, the CDR3 reads TGCAGTGCTAGCTCCGGGAGAAATACAGAGACCCAGTACTTC.

This clonotype was found a few times. This sequence joins TRBV27 and TRBJ1-1; TRBD1 agrees at 7 bases. The V segment lost 5 bases and the J segment 5 bases; nucleotides outside the gene matches: 11. This CDR3 contains 15 residues. Germline V gene lookup returns CDR1 MNHEY and CDR2 SMNVEV (reference sequence). The CDR3 coding sequence is TGTGCCAGCAGTGGAGAACAGGGGTTTTGGACTGAAGCTTTCTTT. Translation gives CASSGEQGFWTEAFF.

This clonotype turned up a few times. The chain is built from TRBV6-2 or TRBV6-3 and TRBJ1-2, with D maybe TRBD1 (5 bases). CDR1 and CDR2 from the germline V gene are MNHEY and SVGEGT. This CDR3 has 15 amino acids. V lost 6 bases and J lost 4, with 18 bases in between. CDR3: CASSYPGRRPYGYTF. CDR3 DNA: TGTGCCAGCAGCTACCCGGGACGCCGCCCCTATGGCTACACCTTC.

This clonotype was picked up many times. The CDR3 sequence is CASTNQRGFYEQYF. For the CDR3, the DNA is TGTGCCAGCACCAATCAGCGCGGGTTCTACGAGCAGTACTTC. The chain has TRBV12-3 or TRBV12-4 and TRBJ2-7; tentatively, D is TRBD2 (5 bases). The CDR3 covers 14 residues. V dropped 7 bases and J dropped 3 bases, with 16 bases sitting between them.

The DNA of the CDR3 is TGTGCCAGCAGCTCCGGGACATCAATCGCCTACGAGCAGTACTTC. Its translation: CASSSGTSIAYEQYF. This sequence joins TRBV7-2 and TRBJ2-7, with TRBD1 as a possible D gene (6 bases). Germline V gives CDR1 SGHTA, CDR2 FQGNSA. Trimming cost V 4 bases and J 2 bases, with 15 bases left between them. The CDR3 covers 15 residues.

The chain carries TRBV4-1 and TRBJ2-7; 9 bases map to TRBD2. This CDR3 spans 17 amino acids. Germline trimming cut 1 base from V and 1 base from J; bases unmatched to any gene: 8. Germline loops: CDR1 MGHRA, CDR2 YSYEKL. CDR3 sequence reads: CASSQGREGRESYEQYF. The CDR3 nucleotides read TGCGCCAGCAGCCAAGGGCGGGAGGGCAGGGAATCCTACGAGCAGTACTTC.

The V gene is TRBV19, the J gene TRBJ2-7, with D tentatively TRBD2 (5 bases). The V gene lost 2 bases and the J gene lost 6 bases, with 17 bases spanning the gap. Germline lookup yields CDR1 LNHDA and CDR2 SQIVND (reference sequence). The CDR3 loop spans 15 amino acids. The CDR3: CASSIRVRDATEQYF. CDR3 nucleotides: TGTGCCAGTAGTATAAGGGTACGGGATGCGACCGAGCAGTACTTC.

This clonotype was seen repeatedly, ten times or more. This chain uses TRBV9 with TRBJ2-2; 10 nucleotides agree with TRBD1. J lost 5 bases, V lost 4 bases, and 5 bases had no gene match. Germline V gives CDR1 SGDLS, CDR2 YYNGEE. The CDR3 covers 15 residues. The CDR3 coding sequence is TGTGCCAGCAGCCCCAGGACAGGGGGGACCGGGGAGCTGTTTTTT. Its protein is CASSPRTGGTGELFF. Drawing the rest from reference TRBV9 and TRBJ2-2, the complete variable domain is DSGVTQTPKHLITATGQRVTLRCSPRSGDLSVYWYQQSLDQGLQFLIQYYNGEERAKGNILERFSAQQFPDLHSELNLSSLELGDSALYFCASSPRTGGTGELFFGEGSRLTVL.

At least ten counts were recorded for this clonotype. V usage is TRBV2 and J usage is TRBJ2-4; D is unclear. The CDR3 totals 12 residues. CDR1 and CDR2 from the germline V gene are SNHLY and FYNNEI. Trimming left V 4 bases short and J 9 bases short, with 10 bases between. The CDR3 coding sequence is TGTGCCAGCAGTGGAGACCGCGCCATTCAGTACTTC. This encodes CASSGDRAIQYF.

This clonotype was seen at least ten times. The chain couples TRBV12-3 or TRBV12-4 to TRBJ2-7; D not certain. This CDR3 has 14 amino acids. V was trimmed by 5 bases and J by 7 bases, leaving 18 bases between them. This CDR3 is CASSDRASLGEQYF. The CDR3 coding sequence is TGTGCCAGCAGTGACCGGGCTTCCTTGGGGGAGCAGTACTTC.

This clonotype was found many times. This chain uses TRBV20-1 with TRBJ2-5; the D is unclear. CDR3 length equals 15 residues. V was cut by 5 bases and J by 1 base, with 17 bases left in between. From germline, CDR1 is DFQATT and CDR2 SNEGSKA (reference sequence). The CDR3 loop reads CSAYRPQYSQETQYF. CDR3 nucleotides: TGCAGTGCTTATAGACCTCAGTATTCCCAAGAGACCCAGTACTTC.

This clonotype was found many times. The genes are TRBV3-1 and TRBJ1-1; D gene unclear. The V gene lost 2 bases and the J gene lost 0 bases, with 4 bases spanning the gap. Germline CDR1 is LGHDT and CDR2 is YNNKEL (reference sequence). There are 13 residues in the CDR3. The CDR3 sequence is CASSQKLNTEAFF. CDR3 sequence (DNA): TGTGCCAGCAGCCAAAAGTTGAACACTGAAGCTTTCTTT. The variable domain in full, completed from reference TRBV3-1 and TRBJ1-1, reads DTAVSQTPKYLVTQMGNDKSIKCEQNLGHDTMYWYKQDSKKFLKIMFSYNNKELIINETVPNRFSPKSPDKAHLNLHINSLELGDSAVYFCASSQKLNTEAFFGQGTRLTVV.

This clonotype occurred many times. This chain connects TRBV5-1 to TRBJ2-1, with TRBD2 identical over 9 bases. The CDR3 has 16 amino acids. V gave up 2 bases and J gave up 6 bases; unmatched junction bases: 9. Germline values: CDR1 SGHRS, CDR2 YFSETQ. The CDR3 sequence is CASSFWAGGQGNEQFF. The CDR3 nucleotides are TGCGCCAGCAGCTTTTGGGCGGGAGGGCAAGGCAATGAGCAGTTCTTC.

The chain carries TRBV4-2 and TRBJ1-2; D possibly corresponds to TRBD1 (5 bases). V was pared by 5 bases and J by 8 bases, with 21 bases between. The CDR3 runs to 15 residues. In germline, CDR1 is LGHNA, CDR2 YNFKEQ. DNA of the CDR3: TGTGCCAGCAGCGTCAGGCTTGGGGGACGAGAAGGCTACACCTTC. Protein sequence: CASSVRLGGREGYTF.

This clonotype was counted only a few times. The V call is TRBV29-1, the J call TRBJ2-5; D is unresolved. Trimming stripped 0 bases from V and 0 bases from J, with 11 bases between. CDR1 SQVTM and CDR2 ANQGSEA come from the germline V gene. CDR3 length: 15 residues. The CDR3 spells CSVEDLRADQETQYF. The CDR3 DNA sequence: TGCAGCGTTGAAGATCTTAGGGCAGACCAAGAGACCCAGTACTTC.

This clonotype appeared many times. The J gene is TRBJ2-1, the V gene TRBV4-2; 7 positions agree with TRBD1. CDR1 and CDR2 (germline): LGHNA, YNFKEQ. V lost 4 bases, J lost 6 bases, and 15 bases stayed unmatched. CDR3 length: 17 amino acids. In nucleotides, the CDR3 is TGTGCCAGCAGCCGGGCCCGAAGCCGGACAGGTCCCAATGAGCAGTTCTTC. Amino acid sequence: CASSRARSRTGPNEQFF.

This clonotype was found many times. The V and J genes are TRBV29-1 and TRBJ2-1, with 13 bases identical to TRBD2. There are 14 residues in the CDR3. V lost 5 bases, J lost 5 bases, and 3 bases stayed unmatched. Germline loops: CDR1 SQVTM, CDR2 ANQGSEA. The CDR3 DNA reads TGCAGCGTTTCGACTAGCGGGGGGAACAATGAGCAGTTCTTC. Residues: CSVSTSGGNNEQFF.

This clonotype occurred many times. The chain recombines TRBV5-1 with TRBJ1-2, with D perhaps matching TRBD1 (5 bases). The CDR3 is made up of 15 amino acids. Germline values: CDR1 SGHRS, CDR2 YFSETQ. V was pared by 0 bases and J by 7 bases, with 16 bases between. DNA for the CDR3: TGCGCCAGCAGCTTGGGGGACCCCATGGGCAGTGGCTACACCTTC. Translating gives CASSLGDPMGSGYTF. The whole variable domain, remainder taken from reference TRBV5-1 and TRBJ1-2, is KAGVTQTPRYLIKTRGQQVTLSCSPISGHRSVSWYQQTPGQGLQFLFEYFSETQRNKGNFPGRFSGRQFSNSRSEMNVSTLELGDSALYLCASSLGDPMGSGYTFGSGTRLTVV.

This clonotype was observed at least ten times. V usage is TRBV12-3 or TRBV12-4 and J usage is TRBJ1-2; no clear D. Trimming removed 4 bases at V and 5 bases at J, with 5 bases between. The CDR3 is 11 amino acids. The CDR3 nucleotides are TGTGCCAGCAGTTCCCTATATGGCTACACCTTC. This codes for CASSSLYGYTF.

The chain couples TRBV20-1 to TRBJ2-1; 13 bases fit TRBD2. CDR1 is DFQATT and CDR2 is SNEGSKA in the germline V gene (reference sequence). V was pared by 6 bases and J by 9 bases, with 11 bases of the junction left unmatched. The CDR3 loop spans 15 amino acids. CDR3 nucleotide sequence: TGCAGTGCCCAGCCGGGACTAGCGGGGCGCAGTGAGCAGTTCTTC. Translated, it gives CSAQPGLAGRSEQFF.

The chain carries TRBV4-3 and TRBJ2-7; D perhaps matches TRBD1 (5 bases). CDR1 LGHNA and CDR2 YSLEER come from the germline V gene. This CDR3 comprises 15 residues. V was clipped by 2 bases and J by 2 bases, with 13 bases between them. The CDR3 sequence is CASSQFPGKAYEQYF. DNA of the CDR3: TGCGCCAGCAGCCAATTTCCAGGGAAAGCCTACGAGCAGTACTTC.

This clonotype has ten or more counts. V gene TRBV4-1 combines with J gene TRBJ1-1, with D maybe TRBD1 (6 bases). Per germline, CDR1 MGHRA and CDR2 YSYEKL. There are 12 residues in the CDR3. V was trimmed by 4 bases and J by 7 bases, leaving 10 bases between them. CDR3 nucleotides: TGCGCCAGCAGCCCCGAGGGGGGTGAAGCTTTCTTT. Translating it yields CASSPEGGEAFF.

This clonotype showed up many times. V and J are TRBV25-1 and TRBJ2-1; D gene uncertain. Germline lookup yields CDR1 MGHDK and CDR2 SYGVNS. The CDR3 is 12 residues long. Deletions cut 3 bases from V and 8 bases from J, with 8 bases between. CDR3 amino acids: CASSDQSYEQFF. CDR3 coding DNA: TGTGCCAGCAGTGATCAAAGTTATGAGCAGTTCTTC. Variable domain in full (rest from reference TRBV25-1 and TRBJ2-1): EADIYQTPRYLVIGTGKKITLECSQTMGHDKMYWYQQDPGMELHLIHYSYGVNSTEKGDLSSESTVSRIRTEHFPLTLESARPSHTSQYLCASSDQSYEQFFGPGTRLTVL.

This clonotype has more than one count but fewer than ten. Just one base apart from a much larger clone, this may be a read error. The CDR3 DNA reads TGTGCCAGCAGCCAAGGCAGGGATACGCAGTATTTT. Protein product: CASSQGRDTQYF. V gene TRBV3-1 combines with J gene TRBJ2-3; D ambiguous. V lost 1 base to trimming and J lost 6 bases, with 5 bases between them. This CDR3 has 12 residues. The germline V gene has CDR1 LGHDT and CDR2 YNNKEL (reference sequence).

There are many counts of this clonotype. The V gene is TRBV29-1, the J gene TRBJ2-5; 8 bases align to TRBD2. From germline, CDR1 is SQVTM and CDR2 ANQGSEA. The V gene end was trimmed by 6 bases and the J gene end by 5 bases; junction bases not matched to a gene: 11. The CDR3 sequence is 14 residues long. The CDR3, as DNA: TGCAGCGTCCAGTTCCCGGGACTAGGGGAGACCCAGTACTTC. It specifies CSVQFPGLGETQYF.

There are a few counts of this clonotype. The V gene is TRBV5-6, the J gene TRBJ1-3; 7 nucleotides agree with TRBD1. The CDR3 is 16 residues long. CDR1 and CDR2 (germline): SGHDT, YYEEEE. Trimming took 3 bases from V and 1 from J; bases not matched to a gene: 7. The CDR3 DNA sequence: TGTGCCAGCAGCTATCGACAGGGTCGATCTGGAAACACCATATATTTT. Its translation: CASSYRQGRSGNTIYF. Variable domain in full (rest from reference TRBV5-6 and TRBJ1-3): DAGVTQSPTHLIKTRGQQVTLRCSPKSGHDTVSWYQQALGQGPQFIFQYYEEEERQRGNFPDRFSGHQFPNYSSELNVNALLLGDSALYLCASSYRQGRSGNTIYFGEGSWLTVV.